The rows below give T cell receptor beta chains drawn from one sample of a study of beta chain features in type 1 diabetes. TCRdb's table, derived via immunoSEQ multiplex PCR, lists solely in-frame clones and lacks some. The repertoire holds 400,000 to 500,000 clones, with 11% to 15% as singletons. Specimen: naive CD4+ T cells from blood. These receptors originate from a man aged 30-40 years in good health. Each CDR3 is given with its conserved first and last residue. D genes are given only for firm matches. Some rows have no size entry. The others give once, few or many, or a class for an expanded clone.

len	v_gene	abundance	d_gene	j_gene	CDR3aa	CDR3nt
14	TRBV9	-	-	TRBJ2-3	CASSVQSLWDTQYF	TGTGCCAGCAGCGTACAATCCCTTTGGGATACGCAGTATTTT
13	TRBV28	-	-	TRBJ1-5	CASSLLGHQPQHF	TGTGCCAGCAGTTTATTGGGGCATCAGCCCCAGCATTTT
16	TRBV5-4	-	TRBD2	TRBJ2-3	CASSQRSSGGPHTQYF	TGTGCCAGCAGCCAGCGATCTAGCGGGGGCCCACATACGCAGTATTTT
16	TRBV5-4	few	-	TRBJ2-2	CASSNIQRSYTGELFF	TGTGCCAGCAGCAACATACAGAGATCCTACACCGGGGAGCTGTTTTTT
13	TRBV18	few	-	TRBJ1-1	CASMREEYTEAFF	TGTGCCAGCATGCGGGAGGAGTACACTGAAGCTTTCTTT
12	TRBV7-9	-	-	TRBJ2-5	CASSFLRETQYF	TGTGCCAGCAGCTTCTTAAGAGAGACCCAGTACTTC
17	TRBV5-1	few	-	TRBJ2-3	CASSLTGTLQSTDTQYF	TGCGCCAGCAGCTTGACAGGGACACTACAAAGCACAGATACGCAGTATTTT
15	TRBV27	-	-	TRBJ2-1	CASSPVQGVYNEQFF	TGTGCCAGCAGTCCGGTACAGGGAGTGTACAATGAGCAGTTCTTC
13	TRBV29-1	-	-	TRBJ1-2	CSVGVDPNYGYTF	TGCAGCGTTGGGGTCGATCCAAACTATGGCTACACCTTC
13	TRBV29-1	few	-	TRBJ1-3	CSVAMGVGNTIYF	TGCAGCGTTGCGATGGGGGTTGGAAACACCATATATTTT
15	TRBV5-1	-	-	TRBJ2-7	CASSVSGNPTYEQYF	TGCGCCAGCAGCGTATCGGGCAATCCCACCTACGAGCAGTACTTC
15	TRBV11-2	-	-	TRBJ2-7	CASSLEEPSAYEQYF	TGTGCCAGCAGCTTAGAGGAACCGTCAGCCTACGAGCAGTACTTC